What follows are 8 T cell receptor beta chains derived from one specimen sequenced in a study of human T cells and chemical hapten exposure. TCRdb re-derived calls from the RACE reads in MiXCR, one entry per CDR3 protein. The sample consists of around 380,000 distinct CDR3 sequences, approximately 5.8% of them appearing once. The time point denotes: pre-sensitization, week 0. The sample's treatment: therapeutic diphenylcyclopropenone sensitization with weekly scalp DPC. This material consisted of whole blood, taken in connection with sensitization to the hapten diphenylcyclopropenone (DPC). Source of these receptors: a woman aged 18-29 years with alopecia areata. Some clones in this sample may be carry-over from other donors' samples.

This clonotype was counted a few times. V and J are TRBV3-1 and TRBJ1-6, with unresolved D. Germline assignment: CDR1 LGHDT and CDR2 YNNKEL (reference sequence). V was clipped by 0 bases and J by 10 bases, with 7 bases between them. The CDR3 contains 13 residues. DNA for the CDR3: TGTGCCAGCAGCCAAGATGAATTATCACCCCTCCACTTT. Amino acids: CASSQDELSPLHF.

The chain has TRBV2 and TRBJ1-6; D perhaps matches TRBD1 (6 bases). Per germline, CDR1 SNHLY and CDR2 FYNNEI. V dropped 2 bases and J dropped 5 bases, with 10 bases sitting between them. CDR3 length equals 15 residues. DNA for the CDR3: TGTGCCAGCAGTGAAAGCCAGGGGCATAATTCACCCCTCCACTTT. As protein: CASSESQGHNSPLHF.

The chain couples TRBV6-5 to TRBJ2-7; D unclear. V was shortened by 6 bases and J by 4 bases, with 13 bases between the two germline ends. The germline CDR1 and CDR2 sequences are MNHEY and SVGAGI. The CDR3 is 13 amino acids. The CDR3 DNA reads as TGTGCCAGCAGCCCCGAATGGGGATACGAGCAGTACTTC. Its protein product is CASSPEWGYEQYF.

This clonotype was seen only a few times. The J gene is TRBJ1-4, the V gene TRBV20-1, with D perhaps TRBD1 (6 bases). Per germline, CDR1 DFQATT and CDR2 SNEGSKA (reference sequence). This CDR3 is built from 14 residues. V was pared by 3 bases and J by 7 bases, with 15 bases between. DNA of the CDR3: TGCAGTGCTAGCGCCGGGGGGCTAGGTGAAAAACTGTTTTTT. Translation: CSASAGGLGEKLFF.

This clonotype has ten or more counts. The chain joins TRBV7-9 to TRBJ1-4; D is ambiguous. The V gene's germline CDR1 is SEHNR and CDR2 FQNEAQ (reference sequence). The CDR3 spans 10 residues. The germline V and J ends were trimmed by 5 bases and 8 bases, with 3 bases remaining between them. The chain's CDR3 is CASSGEKLFF. CDR3 coding DNA: TGTGCCAGCAGCGGCGAAAAACTGTTTTTT.

This clonotype was counted at least ten times. The J gene is TRBJ2-5, the V gene TRBV6-2 or TRBV6-3; weak D call: TRBD2 (5 bases). V lost 8 bases and J 1 base, leaving 14 bases between the germline ends. CDR1 MNHEY and CDR2 SVGEGT come from the germline V gene. CDR3 size: 14 residues. The CDR3 spells CASSERGPQETQYF. The DNA of the CDR3 is TGTGCCAGCTCGGAGCGCGGGCCCCAAGAGACCCAGTACTTC.

The chain uses TRBV20-1 and TRBJ1-2; D uncertain. Trimming removed 6 bases from V and 6 bases from J, with 17 bases in between. The CDR3 contains 13 residues. Germline V gene sequence: CDR1 DFQATT, CDR2 SNEGSKA (reference sequence). The CDR3 reads CSASTGSTNGYTF. For the CDR3, the DNA is TGCAGTGCAAGCACCGGGAGCACGAATGGCTACACCTTC.

This chain connects TRBV6-5 to TRBJ2-2; D might be TRBD1 (6 bases). V lost 7 bases and J lost 1, with 19 bases in between. Germline CDR1 reads MNHEY; CDR2 reads SVGAGI. The CDR3 runs 17 residues. The CDR3 region has the DNA TGTGCCAGCATTCCGCTCGGGGCAGGGGAGAACACCGGGGAGCTGTTTTTT. This translates into CASIPLGAGENTGELFF.